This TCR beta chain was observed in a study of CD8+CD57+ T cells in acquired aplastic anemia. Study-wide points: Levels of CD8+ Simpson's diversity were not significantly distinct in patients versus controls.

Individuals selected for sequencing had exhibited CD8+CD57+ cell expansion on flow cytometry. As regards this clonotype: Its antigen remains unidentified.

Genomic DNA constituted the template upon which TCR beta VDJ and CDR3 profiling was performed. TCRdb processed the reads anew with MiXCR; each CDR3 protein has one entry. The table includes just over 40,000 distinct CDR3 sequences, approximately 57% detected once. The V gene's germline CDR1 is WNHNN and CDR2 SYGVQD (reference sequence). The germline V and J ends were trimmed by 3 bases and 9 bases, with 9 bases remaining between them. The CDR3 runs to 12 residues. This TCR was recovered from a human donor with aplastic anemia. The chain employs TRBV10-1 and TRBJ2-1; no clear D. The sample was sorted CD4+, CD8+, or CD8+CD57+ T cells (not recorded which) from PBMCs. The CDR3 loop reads CASSEGRGEQFF. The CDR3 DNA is TGCGCCAGCAGTGAAGGACGAGGTGAGCAGTTCTTC.